This TCR beta chain stems from a study of T cell responses to AZD1222 COVID-19 vaccine. The wider study: Second doses that came at about 4 or about 12 weeks were put together.

About this clone itself: Its specificity is unknown.

The method was immunoSEQ multiplex PCR; TCRdb's version includes in-frame clones alone and lacks a portion of them. The sample holds roughly 110,000 clones; 85% to 90% are singletons and the top ten take around 5%. General study findings and limits: Repertoire sampling occurred only after the peak T cell response. Spike was spanned by vaccine-associated CD4 TCRs, which were dominant at 160-218 and 743-854. Most donors were white British and more were female, and clonal diversity was possibly underestimated.

In germline, CDR1 is SGDLS, CDR2 YYNGEE. CDR3 length: 14 amino acids. Trimming removed 3 bases from V and 7 bases from J; junction bases left unmatched: 7. The sample here was peripheral blood, taken on day 0 of AZD1222 vaccination. The chain employs TRBV9 and TRBJ2-4; TRBD2 aligns across 7 bases. The TCR sequence derives from an adult in good health. CDR3 nucleotides: TGTGCCAGCAGCGCCAGGGAGGGAATTAACATTCAGTACTTC. It specifies CASSAREGINIQYF. Filled out from reference TRBV9 and TRBJ2-4, the complete variable domain reads DSGVTQTPKHLITATGQRVTLRCSPRSGDLSVYWYQQSLDQGLQFLIQYYNGEERAKGNILERFSAQQFPDLHSELNLSSLELGDSALYFCASSAREGINIQYFGAGTRLSVL.